These 13 T cell receptor beta chains were all obtained from the same sample, sequenced in a study of monozygotic twins with inflammatory bowel disease. TCRdb derives one entry per CDR3 protein from the 5' RACE reads, leaving out DNA. The sample holds some 450,000 distinct CDR3 sequences. Sequencing was done on a sample of blood. These TCRs come from a human donor with ulcerative colitis or Crohn's disease, or a healthy co-twin of an affected twin (not recorded which).

The genes are TRBV27 and TRBJ1-1; as DNA is missing, the TRBD1 call by TCRdb cannot be tested. CDR1 is MNHEY, CDR2 SMNVEV, per germline (reference sequence). The CDR3 spans 13 residues. The CDR3 protein is CASSHDRGREAFF.

V and J are TRBV19 and TRBJ1-2. The germline gives CDR1 LNHDA, CDR2 SQIVND (reference sequence). The CDR3 has 11 residues. CDR3 protein: CASGDFYGYTF.

J is TRBJ1-2 and V is TRBV3-1. This CDR3 contains 13 residues. From germline, CDR1 is LGHDT and CDR2 YNNKEL (reference sequence). Here the CDR3 reads CASSQGTSYGYTF.

J is TRBJ2-7 and V is TRBV9; TCRdb calls TRBD1, which cannot be checked without DNA. The CDR3 contains 15 residues. CDR1 is SGDLS, CDR2 YYNGEE, per germline. The CDR3 sequence is CASSVRADGADEQYF.

The V gene is TRBV20-1, the J gene TRBJ2-7. This CDR3 comprises 15 residues. Germline CDR1 is DFQATT and CDR2 is SNEGSKA (reference sequence). The CDR3 loop reads CSATERTRTSYEQYF.

The CDR3 sequence is CASSIAPATGSNEQFF. The chain carries TRBV19 and TRBJ2-1; TCRdb's D call of TRBD1 is untestable without DNA. In germline, CDR1 is LNHDA, CDR2 SQIVND (reference sequence). CDR3 length: 16 residues.

The rearrangement joins TRBV6-1 to TRBJ2-6; TCRdb returns TRBD1, unconfirmable since there is no DNA. Per germline, CDR1 MNHNS and CDR2 SASEGT. The CDR3 sequence is 15 residues long. The CDR3 loop reads CATTTGASGANVLTF.

This rearrangement joins TRBV7-2 to TRBJ2-1; the TCRdb D gene call, TRBD2, has no DNA to confirm it. Germline V lookup: CDR1 SGHTA, CDR2 FQGNSA. CDR3 length equals 16 residues. The CDR3 region is CASSLAWTSGQGKQFF.

The V gene is TRBV3-1, the J gene TRBJ1-5. Germline assignment: CDR1 LGHDT and CDR2 YNNKEL (reference sequence). The CDR3 extends over 13 amino acids. CDR3 in amino acids: CASSQDPVQPQHF. The entire variable domain, with the rest obtained from reference TRBV3-1 and TRBJ1-5, is as follows: DTAVSQTPKYLVTQMGNDKSIKCEQNLGHDTMYWYKQDSKKFLKIMFSYNNKELIINETVPNRFSPKSPDKAHLNLHINSLELGDSAVYFCASSQDPVQPQHFGDGTRLSIL.

The V and J genes are TRBV7-2 and TRBJ1-1. In germline, CDR1 is SGHTA, CDR2 FQGNSA. The CDR3 totals 13 residues. The CDR3 reads CASSPPGRTEAFF.

The chain recombines TRBV7-3 with TRBJ1-1. From germline, CDR1 is SGHTA and CDR2 FQGTGA. The CDR3 runs 13 residues. CDR3 residues: CASSLTQSTEAFF.

The genes are TRBV7-8 and TRBJ2-2; lacking DNA, the TRBD1 call made by TCRdb goes unchecked. This CDR3 is 14 amino acids long. The germline CDR1 and CDR2 sequences are SGHVS and FQNEAQ. The CDR3 region is CASSPAGVPGELFF.

This chain links TRBV10-3 with TRBJ1-2. Germline CDR1 ENHRY, CDR2 SYGVKD. The CDR3 is 13 residues long. This CDR3 is CAISEGIRSGYTF.